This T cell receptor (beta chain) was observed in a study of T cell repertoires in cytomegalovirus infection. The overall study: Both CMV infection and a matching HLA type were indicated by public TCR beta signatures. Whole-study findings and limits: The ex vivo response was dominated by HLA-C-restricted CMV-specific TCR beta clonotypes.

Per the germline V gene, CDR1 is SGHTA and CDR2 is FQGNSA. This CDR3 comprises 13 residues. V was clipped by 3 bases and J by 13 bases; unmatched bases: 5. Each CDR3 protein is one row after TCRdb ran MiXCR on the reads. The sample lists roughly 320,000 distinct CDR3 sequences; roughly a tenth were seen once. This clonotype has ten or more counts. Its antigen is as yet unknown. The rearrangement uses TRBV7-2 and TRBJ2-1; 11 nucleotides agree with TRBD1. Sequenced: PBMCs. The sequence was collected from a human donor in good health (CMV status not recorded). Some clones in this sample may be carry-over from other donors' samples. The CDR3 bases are TGTGCCAGCAGCTTGGGGACAGGGGGTAATCAGTTCTTC. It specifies CASSLGTGGNQFF.